These T cell receptor beta chains were read from a single sample in a study of CD8+CD57+ T cells in acquired aplastic anemia. TCRdb analysed the reads with MiXCR anew, one entry per CDR3 protein. Counted here are more than 150,000 distinct CDR3 sequences, around 50% occurring once; the ten biggest clones make up about an eighth. The specimen sequenced was sorted CD4+, CD8+, or CD8+CD57+ T cells (not recorded which) from PBMCs. Receptor source: a human donor with aplastic anemia. Both conserved end residues are part of each CDR3. D genes are given only for firm matches. Only part of the rows carry a size: once, few, many, or a class if the clone is expanded.

D: TRBD1
size: NA
J: TRBJ1-6
V: TRBV20-1
CDR3: CSAQEGQGSPLHF
DNA: TGCAGTGCCCAGGAGGGACAGGGCTCACCCCTCCACTTT

D: TRBD2
size: once
J: TRBJ2-1
V: TRBV19
CDR3: CASSIWEGSSSREQFF
DNA: TGTGCCAGTAGTATCTGGGAGGGCAGTTCGAGTCGGGAGCAGTTCTTC

D: TRBD2
size: NA
J: TRBJ2-5
V: TRBV11-2
CDR3: CASSLLLAEETQYF
DNA: TGTGCCAGCAGCTTATTACTAGCGGAGGAGACCCAGTACTTC

D: NA
size: NA
J: TRBJ1-1
V: TRBV7-6
CDR3: CASSYGIEAFF
DNA: TGTGCCAGCAGCTACGGCATTGAAGCTTTCTTT

D: NA
size: many
J: TRBJ1-1
V: TRBV3-1
CDR3: CASSIRAEAFF
DNA: TGTGCCAGCAGCATCAGGGCTGAAGCTTTCTTT

D: TRBD2
size: many
J: TRBJ2-1
V: TRBV15
CDR3: CATSRADAGGQFF
DNA: TGTGCCACCAGCAGAGCGGACGCGGGGGGTCAGTTCTTC

D: NA
size: many
J: TRBJ2-5
V: TRBV20-1
CDR3: CSARRTVGLSETQYF
DNA: TGCAGTGCTAGAAGGACAGTGGGGCTATCAGAGACCCAGTACTTC

D: TRBD2
size: many
J: TRBJ2-1
V: TRBV2
CDR3: CASETSGGNEQFF
DNA: TGTGCCAGCGAGACTAGCGGGGGCAATGAGCAGTTCTTC

D: NA
size: once
J: TRBJ2-2
V: TRBV2
CDR3: CASSEVIGELFF
DNA: TGTGCCAGCAGTGAAGTTATCGGGGAGCTGTTTTTT

D: TRBD2
size: NA
J: TRBJ2-7
V: TRBV5-1
CDR3: CASSTSPGLAGAEQYF
DNA: TGCGCCAGCAGCACGTCGCCGGGACTAGCGGGGGCAGAGCAGTACTTC

D: NA
size: NA
J: TRBJ2-7
V: TRBV7-9
CDR3: CASSQASRYEQYF
DNA: TGTGCCAGCAGCCAAGCGTCGAGGTACGAGCAGTACTTC

D: NA
size: few
J: TRBJ1-2
V: TRBV2
CDR3: CASGSSTERGYTF
DNA: TGTGCCAGTGGCAGCTCGACAGAACGGGGCTACACCTTC

D: NA
size: NA
J: TRBJ1-1
V: TRBV15
CDR3: CATRGRNTEAFF
DNA: TGTGCCACCCGGGGGCGGAACACTGAAGCTTTCTTT

D: NA
size: NA
J: TRBJ1-4
V: TRBV12-3/TRBV12-4
CDR3: CASSAGDPGNEKLFF
DNA: TGTGCCAGCAGTGCCGGGGACCCCGGTAACGAAAAACTGTTTTTT

D: NA
size: NA
J: TRBJ1-2
V: TRBV2
CDR3: CASSISQGRGGYTF
DNA: TGTGCCAGCAGTATATCACAGGGAAGAGGCGGCTACACCTTC

D: TRBD1
size: many
J: TRBJ2-3
V: TRBV19
CDR3: CASTRDRGRADTQYF
DNA: TGTGCCAGCACCCGGGACAGGGGGCGAGCAGATACGCAGTATTTT

D: TRBD1
size: NA
J: TRBJ1-4
V: TRBV7-6
CDR3: CASSWTGPEKLFF
DNA: TGTGCCAGCAGTTGGACAGGCCCTGAAAAACTGTTTTTT

D: TRBD2
size: NA
J: TRBJ2-7
V: TRBV2
CDR3: CASTLAGNEQYF
DNA: TGTGCCAGCACGCTAGCGGGGAACGAGCAGTACTTC

D: TRBD1
size: few
J: TRBJ1-3
V: TRBV3-1
CDR3: CASRLRQGAGNTIYF
DNA: TGTGCCAGCAGACTAAGACAGGGGGCTGGAAACACCATATATTTT

D: TRBD2
size: NA
J: TRBJ2-1
V: TRBV7-3
CDR3: CASSLDGLAGVEQFF
DNA: TGTGCCAGCAGCTTAGACGGACTAGCGGGAGTAGAGCAGTTCTTC

D: TRBD1
size: NA
J: TRBJ1-1
V: TRBV5-5
CDR3: CASSLVVMTGRAFF
DNA: TGTGCCAGCAGCTTGGTCGTTATGACAGGGCGAGCTTTCTTT

D: NA
size: many
J: TRBJ2-1
V: TRBV7-3
CDR3: CASSSGIKSNNEQFF
DNA: TGTGCCAGCAGCTCCGGGATCAAAAGCAACAATGAGCAGTTCTTC

D: TRBD1
size: NA
J: TRBJ2-2
V: TRBV19
CDR3: CAINRGRGTGELFF
DNA: TGTGCCATCAACAGGGGGCGCGGCACCGGGGAGCTGTTTTTT

D: TRBD1
size: NA
J: TRBJ1-6
V: TRBV20-1
CDR3: CSASEGAGSPLHF
DNA: TGCAGTGCTAGTGAGGGGGCGGGTTCACCCCTCCACTTT

D: NA
size: NA
J: TRBJ2-5
V: TRBV11-2
CDR3: CASSLGVSVVRAWETQYF
DNA: TGTGCCAGCAGCTTAGGGGTCTCCGTGGTTAGAGCATGGGAGACCCAGTACTTC

D: TRBD1
size: many
J: TRBJ1-1
V: TRBV9
CDR3: CASSASGQWNTEAFF
DNA: TGTGCCAGCAGCGCCTCGGGACAGTGGAACACTGAAGCTTTCTTT

D: TRBD1
size: NA
J: TRBJ2-7
V: TRBV7-7
CDR3: CASSFSRDRGREQYF
DNA: TGTGCTAGCAGCTTCTCCCGGGACAGGGGGCGGGAGCAGTACTTC

D: NA
size: once
J: TRBJ1-5
V: TRBV7-2
CDR3: CASSPDLNQPQHF
DNA: TGTGCCAGCAGTCCCGACTTAAATCAGCCCCAGCATTTT

D: NA
size: NA
J: TRBJ1-1
V: TRBV29-1
CDR3: CSSRQNEAFF
DNA: TGCAGCTCCAGACAGAACGAAGCTTTCTTT